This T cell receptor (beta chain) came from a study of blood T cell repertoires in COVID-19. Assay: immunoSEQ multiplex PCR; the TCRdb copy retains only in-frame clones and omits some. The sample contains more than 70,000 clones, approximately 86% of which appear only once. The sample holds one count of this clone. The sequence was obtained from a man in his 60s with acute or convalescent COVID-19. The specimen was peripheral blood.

CDR3 in DNA: TGTGCCAGCAGCTTAGAGTCCGGCAGGCTAAATGAAAAACTGTTTTTT. Its translation is CASSLESGRLNEKLFF. The gene calls are TRBV7-8 and TRBJ1-4; D call uncertain. The CDR3 sequence is 16 residues long. V was clipped by 1 base and J by 5 bases, with 14 bases between them. Per germline, CDR1 SGHVS and CDR2 FQNEAQ.